The source of this TCR beta chain is a study of regulatory T cells in long-lasting Graves disease. Study-wide background: Less than 3 months of antithyroid drugs had been taken by newly diagnosed Graves' patients.

This clonotype was found a few times. Time point specified: newly diagnosed GD, antithyroid drugs for less than 3 months. There was RNA extracted from PBMCs, and the TCR library was made from it. The CDR3 loop spans 14 amino acids. Germline CDR1 is DFQATT and CDR2 is SNEGSKA (reference sequence). With 3 bases removed from V and 2 bases from J, the gap between germline ends came to 14 bases. Assembly of TCR beta libraries relied on iRepertoire HTBI primers together with Arm-PCR of CDR3 regions. TCRdb redid the calling of the multiplex PCR reads with MiXCR, one entry per CDR3 protein. The sample contains hundreds of thousands of distinct CDR3 sequences, roughly 14% of which appear only once. The same sample was also studied in work on T cells in Graves' hyperthyroidism and ophthalmopathy. That source reports: Researchers barred patients who had uncontrolled infection, other autoimmune disease, pregnancy or lactation. Carried out on the TCR CDR3, a first-round RT-PCR used the HTBI primer set.

Sequenced material: peripheral blood mononuclear cells (PBMCs), taken at new diagnosis, from a patient treated with antithyroid drugs. This receptor was obtained from a man aged 25 to 40 with Graves disease. The chain couples TRBV20-1 to TRBJ2-7, with D unresolved. The CDR3 DNA follows: TGCAGTGCTAGGGGTTTGAGCGAAACCTACGAGCAGTACTTC. Protein sequence: CSARGLSETYEQYF.